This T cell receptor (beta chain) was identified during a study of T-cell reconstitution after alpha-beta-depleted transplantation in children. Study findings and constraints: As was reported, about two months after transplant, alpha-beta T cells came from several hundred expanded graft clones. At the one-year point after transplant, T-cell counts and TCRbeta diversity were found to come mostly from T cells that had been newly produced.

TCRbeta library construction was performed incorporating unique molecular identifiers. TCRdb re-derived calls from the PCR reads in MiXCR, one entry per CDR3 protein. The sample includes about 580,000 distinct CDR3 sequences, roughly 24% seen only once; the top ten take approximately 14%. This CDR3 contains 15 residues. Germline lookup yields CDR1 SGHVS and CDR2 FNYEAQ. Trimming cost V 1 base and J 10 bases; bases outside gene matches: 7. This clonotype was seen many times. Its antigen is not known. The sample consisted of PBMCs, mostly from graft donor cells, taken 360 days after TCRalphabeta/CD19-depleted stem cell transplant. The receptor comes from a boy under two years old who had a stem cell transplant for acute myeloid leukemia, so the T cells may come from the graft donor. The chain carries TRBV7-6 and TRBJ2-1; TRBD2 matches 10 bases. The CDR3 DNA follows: TGTGCCAGCAGCTTAGGACTAGCGGGTACAACGGAGCAGTTCTTC. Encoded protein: CASSLGLAGTTEQFF.